This T cell receptor beta chain was documented in a study of T cell responses to AZD1222 COVID-19 vaccine listed by TCRdb under 2021. For the wider study: A total of over 230 trial participants underwent TCR sequencing, of whom 200 to 220 received two doses of AZD1222 and 26 received two doses of the MenACWY control vaccine. Trial participants were enrolled into age subgroups of 18-55, 56-69 and 70-plus years, which contained about 150, 28 and 57 TCR-sequenced participants, respectively.

Worth noting for this clone: Its antigen is currently not known. Within one base of it there is no much larger clone, and no base qualities were kept.

This sample's time point label indicates: about 28 days (+/-7) after the second vaccine dose. AZD1222 recipients whose second dose came at about 4 weeks and those whose second dose came at about 12 weeks were combined into one group, since spike-specific TCR depth and breadth did not differ between the two schedules. Vaccinee samples were obtained from the UK trials COV001 and COV002, which included a single-blind randomized controlled phase 2/3 trial of AZD1222 (ChAdOx1 nCoV-19) in healthy adults. For TCRbeta chain sequencing, PBMC samples from trial participants were taken at day 0 and at day 28 after the second dose. The investigation overall reported the following: After two AZD1222 doses, spike-specific TCR breadth and depth were significantly higher than at day 0 and than in MenACWY recipients. Because no day 14 peak-response samples were available, repertoires were characterized only after the peak T cell response. The whole spike protein was spanned by vaccine-associated CD4 TCRs, and dominant responses were seen in regions 160-218 and 743-854. Participants were mostly white British, with more females than males. The authors suggested clonal diversity may have been underestimated. Reportedly, almost half of the unique spike-specific TCRs recognized epitopes lying outside the regions that are mutated in the B.1.351 and B.1.1.7 variants. In the small 56-69-year group, the increase in depth fell short of significance, most likely because of low power. Only five to seven AZD1222 recipients were SARS-CoV-2 seropositive at baseline, limiting conclusions about previously exposed vaccinees.

The CDR3 regions of human TCRbeta chains were analyzed by immunosequencing. As for the original processing: TCRs in the repertoires were matched against a reference library of SARS-CoV-2-specific TCRs that had been generated with the MIRA antigen-specificity platform. Breadth meant the fraction of unique TCRs that were SARS-CoV-2-associated, whereas depth meant the fraction of total T cells that were SARS-CoV-2-associated. Each spike-specific TCR was assigned to its reactive spike region and to a CD4 or CD8 class using the MIRA data. Log10-transformed breadth and depth values were compared by one-way ANOVA with Sidak's multiple comparisons tests. TCRdb provides this immuneACCESS table in a form limited to in-frame rearrangements. Some clones are lacking; in checked studies, under half of them reflect an unresolved V gene, and why the rest are absent is not known. V, J and clone size were drawn from that table, and D and trimming were deduced from the DNA. The sample data list 150,000 to 200,000 clones, and roughly 91% of these were observed just once. The ten largest clones take up about 25% of the sample.

Sequencing used peripheral blood, obtained 28 days after the second AZD1222 dose. This receptor was taken from an adult who received the AZD1222 COVID-19 vaccine.

The DNA sequence is as follows: TGTGCCAGCTCACCGCGGACAGGGTTGCACACTGAAGCTTTCTTT. Translation gives CASSPRTGLHTEAFF. This receptor chain uses TRBV18 and TRBJ1-1, and 8 bases in between align with TRBD1. Including the terminal cysteine and phenylalanine, the CDR3 comprises 15 residues. Only the CDR3 region is kept as DNA, spanning 45 bases read in frame from base 1. Taken from the germline V gene, the CDR1 and CDR2 loops are KGHSH and LQKENI. V is pruned by 3 bases and J by 3 bases, leaving 6 bases of the junction without a gene match.